The source of this T cell receptor beta chain is a study of blood T cell repertoires in COVID-19. Across the study: Researchers got acute and convalescent COVID-19 samples from the United States, Italy and Spain. The cDNA or gDNA used as material had been derived from T cells, B-cell-depleted T cells, or PBMCs.

The CDR3 contains 14 residues. Germline V gives CDR1 MNHEY, CDR2 SMNVEV (reference sequence). V was cut by 10 bases and J by 7 bases, with 20 bases left in between. All enrollees were roughly 18 to 95 years old and from around 25 US areas. Using immunoSEQ multiplex PCR, the repertoire was profiled, and TCRdb retains in-frame clones only, with some absent. The repertoire holds about 190,000 clones, 86% seen once, with approximately 5% in the top ten. Sequencing used PBMCs or T cells enriched from blood (not recorded which). The receptor's source is a man aged 35 to 55 with acute COVID-19. The chain uses TRBV27 and TRBJ2-1, with D unresolved. CDR3 amino acids: CATRTAANPNEQFF. CDR3 coding DNA: TGTGCCACCAGGACGGCGGCAAATCCAAATGAGCAGTTCTTC.